This T cell receptor (beta chain) was found in a study of T cells in tumors after PD-1 blockade. Study summary: Some patients also took daily vismodegib 150 mg during anti-PD-1 treatment. Mean per blood sample: 113,528 templates (24,679-257,772), about 40,000 unique clonotypes.

As concerns this clone: Its antigen is unknown.

Clones were read by immunoSEQ multiplex PCR, and TCRdb kept only the in-frame ones, dropping some. Of around 25,000 clones listed, about 82% were seen once; the top ten hold approximately 12%. Overall study findings and caveats: Some novel exhausted tumor clones appeared in pre-treatment blood, suggesting peripheral recruitment.

V lost 2 bases, J lost 1 base, and 15 bases lay in between. Germline V gives CDR1 MGHRA, CDR2 YSYEKL. The CDR3 sequence is 18 residues long. The origin of this receptor is a human donor with basal cell carcinoma. The V gene is TRBV4-1, the J gene TRBJ1-6; D unresolved. Source: PBMCs, taken after anti-PD-1 treatment. CDR3 sequence reads: CASSQFVGSRSYNSPLHF. DNA of the CDR3: TGCGCCAGCAGCCAATTTGTAGGGTCCCGTTCCTATAATTCACCCCTCCACTTT.